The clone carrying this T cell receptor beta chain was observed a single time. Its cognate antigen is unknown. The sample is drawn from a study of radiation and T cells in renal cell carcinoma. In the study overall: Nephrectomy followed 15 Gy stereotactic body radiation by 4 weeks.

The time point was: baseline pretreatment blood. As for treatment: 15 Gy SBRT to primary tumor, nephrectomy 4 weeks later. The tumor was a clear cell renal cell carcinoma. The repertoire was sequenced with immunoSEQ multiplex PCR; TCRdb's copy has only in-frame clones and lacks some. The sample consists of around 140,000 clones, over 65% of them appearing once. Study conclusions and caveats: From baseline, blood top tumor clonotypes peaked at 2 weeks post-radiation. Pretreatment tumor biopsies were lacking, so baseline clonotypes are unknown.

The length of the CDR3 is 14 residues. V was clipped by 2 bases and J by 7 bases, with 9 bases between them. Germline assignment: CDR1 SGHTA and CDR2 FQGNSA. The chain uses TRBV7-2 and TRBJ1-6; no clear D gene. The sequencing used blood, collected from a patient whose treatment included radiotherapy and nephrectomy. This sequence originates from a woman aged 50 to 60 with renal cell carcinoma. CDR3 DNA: TGTGCCAGCAGCTTACGGTGGGAGAATTCACCCCTCCACTTT. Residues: CASSLRWENSPLHF. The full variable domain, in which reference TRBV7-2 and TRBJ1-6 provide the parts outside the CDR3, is GAGVSQSPSNKVTEKGKDVELRCDPISGHTALYWYRQSLGQGLEFLIYFQGNSAPDKSGLPSDRFSAERTGGSVSTLTIQRTQQEDSAVYLCASSLRWENSPLHFGNGTRLTVT.